The 8 T cell receptor beta chains in this list originate from one sample, sequenced in a study of shared clonotypes between healthy human individuals. Some clones are missing from TCRdb's copy, which holds only in-frame ones; the method was immunoSEQ multiplex PCR. The sample holds 2 million to 2.5 million clones; approximately 93% are singletons and the top ten take about 0.37%. The sample taken for sequencing was naive CD4+ T cells from PBMCs. Subset indicated: CD45RA+ positively selected. Every receptor here comes from a man aged 18 to 30 in good health. Some clones in this sample may be carry-over from other donors' samples.

The chain has TRBV7-3 and TRBJ2-1, with 9 positions matching TRBD2. CDR3 length: 14 residues. Germline assignment: CDR1 SGHTA and CDR2 FQGTGA. Losses at the gene ends were 5 bases for V and 6 bases for J; bases not matched to a gene: 5. DNA of the CDR3: TGTGCCAGCAGCGCCCTAGCGGGACCCAATGAGCAGTTCTTC. It encodes CASSALAGPNEQFF.

The J gene is TRBJ2-3, the V gene TRBV28, with D unresolved. This CDR3 has 12 residues. The germline CDR1 and CDR2 sequences are MDHEN and SYDVKM. V was pared by 5 bases and J by 4 bases, with 7 bases between. CDR3 protein: CASSNTADTQYF. CDR3 bases: TGTGCCAGCAGTAACACCGCAGATACGCAGTATTTT.

The chain recombines TRBV9 with TRBJ2-1, with TRBD2 matching 13 bases. Germline CDR1 and CDR2: SGDLS and YYNGEE. The CDR3 spans 16 residues. The trim removed 3 bases at V and 4 bases at J, leaving 4 bases unmatched. DNA for the CDR3: TGTGCCAGCAGCGCTTTGACTAGCGGGAGGTACAATGAGCAGTTCTTC. It specifies CASSALTSGRYNEQFF.

The genes are TRBV7-9 and TRBJ1-2; 8 positions match TRBD1. The V gene's germline CDR1 is SEHNR and CDR2 FQNEAQ (reference sequence). The CDR3 spans 17 residues. Losses at the gene ends were 4 bases for V and 0 bases for J; bases not matched to a gene: 10. CDR3 nucleotides: TGTGCCAGCAGCTCAAGGGGGGGGACAGGAGCTAACTATGGCTACACCTTC. Translated, it gives CASSSRGGTGANYGYTF.

About this clone itself: The same CDR3 also results from other DNA sequences found in this sample. The gene calls are TRBV5-1 and TRBJ2-7; D might be TRBD1 (6 bases). Trimming removed 0 bases from V and 2 bases from J, with 9 bases in between. Looked up from germline, CDR1 is SGHRS and CDR2 is YFSETQ. CDR3 length: 14 residues. CDR3 region: CASSLVTGTYEQYF. CDR3 coding DNA: TGCGCCAGCAGCTTGGTGACAGGAACCTACGAGCAGTACTTC.

The rearrangement joins TRBV28 to TRBJ1-5; 10 nucleotides line up with TRBD1. J was trimmed by 7 bases and V by 6 bases; bases with no gene match: 6. Germline V gives CDR1 MDHEN, CDR2 SYDVKM. The CDR3 spans 14 residues. CDR3 amino acids: CASRNDRGHQPQHF. As DNA, the CDR3 is TGTGCCAGCAGAAACGACAGGGGGCACCAGCCCCAGCATTTT.

This clone was counted a single time. This sequence joins TRBV7-3 and TRBJ2-1; perhaps D is TRBD1 or TRBD2 (5 bases each). The germline V and J ends were trimmed by 5 bases and 5 bases, with 10 bases remaining between them. This CDR3 comprises 13 residues. The V gene's germline CDR1 is SGHTA and CDR2 FQGTGA. This chain's CDR3 is CASSTGRNNEQFF. CDR3 DNA sequence: TGTGCCAGCAGCACGGGACGGAACAATGAGCAGTTCTTC.

In this sample, this clone turned up once. The chain employs TRBV5-1 and TRBJ1-2; D unresolved. From germline, CDR1 is SGHRS and CDR2 YFSETQ. V shed 0 bases and J shed 7 bases, with 13 bases lying between them. This CDR3 contains 14 residues. Here the CDR3 reads CASSLVTQEGGYTF. The DNA of the CDR3 is TGCGCCAGCAGCTTGGTGACCCAGGAGGGTGGCTACACCTTC.